Following are 21 T cell receptor beta chains from one sample sequenced in a study of early T cells in non-severe SARS-CoV-2 infection. Using its own MiXCR run on the 5' RACE reads, TCRdb lists one record per CDR3 protein. The table records under 45,000 distinct CDR3 sequences, 6% to 8% of them present only once. The sample was whole blood, taken at baseline. Receptor source: an adult who was a healthcare worker with PCR-confirmed SARS-CoV-2 infection or an uninfected control (not recorded which).

V is TRBV28 and J is TRBJ2-1; D is uncertain. The CDR3 spans 14 residues. The germline gives CDR1 MDHEN, CDR2 SYDVKM. Trimming cost V 2 bases and J 7 bases, with 12 bases left between them. The CDR3 sequence: CASSLVMPPNEQFF. The CDR3 DNA reads TGTGCCAGCAGTTTAGTCATGCCCCCAAATGAGCAGTTCTTC.

This clonotype has more than one count but fewer than ten. V and J are TRBV5-1 and TRBJ2-2; D is possibly TRBD1 or TRBD2 (6 bases each). The CDR3 length is 15 residues. CDR1 is SGHRS and CDR2 is YFSETQ in the germline V gene. Trimming left V 1 base short and J 4 bases short, with 11 bases between. The CDR3 DNA reads TGCGCCAGCAGCTTGAGGGGGGACCCCACCGGGGAGCTGTTTTTT. This sequence encodes CASSLRGDPTGELFF.

The chain carries TRBV5-5 and TRBJ2-7, with TRBD2 identical over 14 bases. Germline loops: CDR1 SGHKS, CDR2 YYEKEE (reference sequence). This CDR3 has 16 amino acids. V lost 8 bases to trimming and J lost 4 bases; unmatched junction nucleotides: 11. The CDR3 nucleotides read TGTGCCAGTAGTCCAACCGGGACTAGCGGGAGTTACGAGCAGTACTTC. It codes for CASSPTGTSGSYEQYF. The variable domain in full, with the rest retrieved from reference TRBV5-5 and TRBJ2-7, is DAGVTQSPTHLIKTRGQQVTLRCSPISGHKSVSWYQQVLGQGPQFIFQYYEKEERGRGNFPDRFSARQFPNYSSELNVNALLLGDSALYLCASSPTGTSGSYEQYFGPGTRLTVT.

The chain links TRBV6-5 to TRBJ2-7; TRBD1 aligns across 7 bases. Trimming took 5 bases from V and 3 from J; bases not matched to a gene: 4. In germline, CDR1 is MNHEY, CDR2 SVGAGI. The CDR3 runs 13 residues. CDR3 sequence (DNA): TGTGCCAGCAGTAGGGACAGCGGCTACGAGCAGTACTTC. This encodes CASSRDSGYEQYF.

This clonotype was recorded at least ten times. The DNA for the CDR3 is TGTGCCAGCAGTTCTCAGGGGGCGGTTACTGGGGCCAACGTCCTGACTTTC. The encoded protein is CASSSQGAVTGANVLTF. The rearrangement joins TRBV6-5 to TRBJ2-6, with 8 bases fitting TRBD1. V lost 4 bases, J lost 2 bases, and 7 bases stayed unmatched. Germline assignment: CDR1 MNHEY and CDR2 SVGAGI. The CDR3 has 17 residues.

There are many counts of this clonotype. The V and J genes are TRBV29-1 and TRBJ2-7, with TRBD2 as a possible D gene (5 bases). Trimming took off 3 bases at V and 2 bases at J, with 11 bases between the two ends. Germline CDR1 and CDR2: SQVTM and ANQGSEA. This CDR3 is 13 amino acids long. CDR3 sequence reads: CSVEGGPPYEQYF. The CDR3 nucleotides read TGCAGCGTTGAGGGCGGGCCTCCCTACGAGCAGTACTTC.

This clonotype was detected only a few times. The J gene is TRBJ2-3, the V gene TRBV12-3 or TRBV12-4, with TRBD2 as a possible D gene (7 bases). The CDR3 spans 14 residues. Trimming pared 8 bases from V and 0 bases from J, leaving 12 bases between. Written as DNA, the CDR3 is TGTGCCAGCCAGGGGAGGGCTAGCACAGATACGCAGTATTTT. Protein sequence: CASQGRASTDTQYF.

Ten or more counts support this clonotype. The V gene is TRBV3-1, the J gene TRBJ1-1, with 7 nucleotides matching TRBD1. The CDR3 has 14 residues. With V trimmed by 1 base and J by 5 bases, 4 bases remained unmatched. CDR1 is LGHDT and CDR2 is YNNKEL in the germline V gene (reference sequence). CDR3 nucleotide sequence: TGTGCCAGCAGCCAAGGCAGGGGGTTGACTGAAGCTTTCTTT. Protein product: CASSQGRGLTEAFF.

This clonotype was counted ten times or more. This chain links TRBV20-1 with TRBJ2-2, with D maybe TRBD2 (5 bases). The ends were cut back, 0 bases at V and 7 bases at J, with 15 bases in the middle. The CDR3 is 15 amino acids. Looked up from germline, CDR1 is DFQATT and CDR2 is SNEGSKA (reference sequence). The CDR3 bases are TGCAGTGCTAGAGATTCGGGGAGAGCCGGCGGGGAGCTGTTTTTT. This encodes CSARDSGRAGGELFF.

This clonotype was seen more than once but under ten times. V and J are TRBV28 and TRBJ2-2; TRBD2 might be the D (7 bases). CDR3 length: 14 residues. V was shortened by 6 bases and J by 6 bases, with 14 bases between the two germline ends. Germline V gives CDR1 MDHEN, CDR2 SYDVKM. CDR3 residues: CASSRNGGPGELFF. The CDR3 DNA reads TGTGCCAGCAGCAGGAACGGGGGGCCCGGGGAGCTGTTTTTT.

This clonotype was picked up a small number of times. The chain links TRBV4-1 to TRBJ2-1; D might be TRBD2 (5 bases). The length of the CDR3 is 13 residues. CDR1 is MGHRA, CDR2 YSYEKL, per germline. V was pared by 1 base and J by 9 bases, with 10 bases between. CDR3 nucleotide sequence: TGCGCCAGCAGCCAAGTCAATCGGGGTGAGCAGTTCTTC. Translation: CASSQVNRGEQFF.

This clonotype showed up just a few times. The chain employs TRBV10-1 and TRBJ2-1; TRBD2 agrees at 7 bases. Germline V gene data show CDR1 as WNHNN and CDR2 as SYGVQD (reference sequence). The CDR3 totals 15 residues. J was trimmed by 4 bases and V by 2 bases; bases with no gene match: 5. CDR3 loop: CASSERLADYNEQFF. As DNA, the CDR3 is TGCGCCAGCAGTGAGAGGCTAGCGGATTACAATGAGCAGTTCTTC.

In this sample, this clonotype turned up many times. V is TRBV7-6 and J is TRBJ1-1, with no clear D. The germline gives CDR1 SGHVS, CDR2 FNYEAQ. CDR3 length: 13 amino acids. Trimming took 1 base from V and 1 from J, leaving 4 bases between them. The chain's CDR3 is CASSLDRNTEAFF. CDR3 sequence (DNA): TGTGCCAGCAGCTTAGACAGGAACACTGAAGCTTTCTTT.

J is TRBJ2-7 and V is TRBV7-6, with D maybe TRBD1 (5 bases). This CDR3 comprises 13 residues. The V and J ends lost 1 base and 5 bases respectively, with 9 bases between them. Germline loops: CDR1 SGHVS, CDR2 FNYEAQ. The CDR3 DNA sequence: TGTGCCAGCAGCTTAGGAAGGGGCGACGAGCAGTACTTC. Amino acid sequence: CASSLGRGDEQYF.

This clonotype turned up a few times. The chain combines TRBV19 with TRBJ2-7; 8 bases are shared with TRBD2. Looked up from germline, CDR1 is LNHDA and CDR2 is SQIVND (reference sequence). V lost 5 bases, J lost 6 bases, and 15 bases stayed unmatched. The length of the CDR3 is 16 residues. The CDR3 DNA reads as TGTGCCAGTAGTTTTGAAGCGGGAGCAGGGGTAGCCGAGCAGTACTTC. This encodes CASSFEAGAGVAEQYF.

This clonotype was recorded at least ten times. V gene TRBV29-1 combines with J gene TRBJ1-1; no reliable D call. CDR1 and CDR2 from the germline V gene are SQVTM and ANQGSEA. CDR3 length: 13 residues. Trimming took 7 bases from V and 1 from J, leaving 13 bases between them. DNA for the CDR3: TGCAGCGCTAGGGCGGCAGCGAACACTGAAGCTTTCTTT. Translated, it gives CSARAAANTEAFF.

The table lists this clonotype with many counts. The chain employs TRBV20-1 and TRBJ1-1; D unclear. The CDR3 totals 13 residues. Germline V gene lookup returns CDR1 DFQATT and CDR2 SNEGSKA (reference sequence). The V end was cut by 1 base, the J end by 1 base, with 7 bases between. CDR3 region: CSARARTNTEAFF. Here the CDR3 DNA reads TGCAGTGCTAGAGCACGGACGAACACTGAAGCTTTCTTT.

This clonotype was observed at least ten times. The chain links TRBV9 to TRBJ1-5; D possibly corresponds to TRBD1 (5 bases). The CDR3 sequence is 14 residues long. Trimming removed 3 bases at V and 4 bases at J, with 11 bases between. Germline CDR1 is SGDLS and CDR2 is YYNGEE. DNA for the CDR3: TGTGCCAGCAGCGATAGGGGCGGGAATCAGCCCCAGCATTTT. This gives the protein CASSDRGGNQPQHF.

This clonotype was counted ten times or more. The J gene is TRBJ1-2, the V gene TRBV29-1; D gene uncertain. This CDR3 is built from 11 residues. Germline CDR1 and CDR2: SQVTM and ANQGSEA. Between the trimmed V and J ends, which lost 8 bases and 5 bases, there was a span of 12 bases. The CDR3 reads CSFITAYGYTF. The CDR3 DNA reads TGCAGCTTCATAACAGCGTATGGCTACACCTTC.

The chain employs TRBV7-2 and TRBJ1-3, with D unresolved. CDR1 is SGHTA and CDR2 is FQGNSA in the germline V gene. Trimming took 5 bases from V and 0 from J, leaving 11 bases between them. This CDR3 is built from 15 residues. This chain's CDR3 is CASSPYSYSGNTIYF. DNA of the CDR3: TGTGCCAGCAGCCCCTACAGTTACTCTGGAAACACCATATATTTT. Based on the CDR3 plus reference TRBV7-2 and TRBJ1-3, the full variable domain is GAGVSQSPSNKVTEKGKDVELRCDPISGHTALYWYRQSLGQGLEFLIYFQGNSAPDKSGLPSDRFSAERTGGSVSTLTIQRTQQEDSAVYLCASSPYSYSGNTIYFGEGSWLTVV.

This clonotype was found a few times. Written as DNA, the CDR3 is TGTGCCAGCAGGGCCCGGGACAGTTTCGAGGGCTACACCTTC. Its protein is CASRARDSFEGYTF. The rearrangement joins TRBV19 to TRBJ1-2, with 7 positions matching TRBD1. Unmatched junction bases numbered 15, after V lost 9 bases and J lost 8 bases. Germline loops: CDR1 LNHDA, CDR2 SQIVND (reference sequence). There are 14 residues in the CDR3.